This TCR beta chain was recorded in a study of blood T cell repertoires in COVID-19 (dated by TCRdb to the early 2020s). Notes on the research overall: The collaborator samples originated in the United States, Italy and Spain and spanned the acute and convalescent phases of COVID-19. The material from the prospective study consisted of cDNA or gDNA derived from T cells, B-cell-depleted T cells, or PBMCs. The repertoires were released in a freely available public database intended as a resource for research on the immune response to SARS-CoV-2. HLA class I and class II types, where available, came from metadata supplied by the sample provider rather than from assay-based typing. Sample metadata almost always included a de-identified subject ID, COVID-19 status, age in years and sex. The dataset comprised deeply sampled blood TCRbeta repertoires from subjects exposed to, actively infected with, or recovered from COVID-19. The samples were drawn from the first 160 participants of the ongoing ImmuneRACE study and from more than 1,000 subjects provided by 6 global collaborators.

TCRbeta CDR3 regions were amplified from genomic DNA by means of the immunoSEQ Assay, a bias-controlled multiplex PCR. Per the original workflow: Nucleated cell counts per sample were estimated from amplification of reference gene primers within the assay. To quantify the absolute abundance of each unique TCRbeta CDR3 rearrangement, sequence reads were collapsed and filtered. For each sample, productive Simpson clonality was calculated as the square root of Simpson's diversity index over productive rearrangements. TCRdb limited this immuneACCESS table to in-frame rearrangements with V and J called. A share of clones is missing; checked studies link under half to unresolved V genes, and the rest is unexplained. That table is the source of V, J and clone size, and D and trimming were worked out from the DNA. The sample table lists approximately 300,000 clones, roughly 86% of them with a count of one. The ten largest clones capture about 2.6% of the sample.

The CDR3 starts with the cysteine, ends with the phenylalanine, and has 17 residues. Left in the record is the CDR3 DNA by itself, 51 bases read in frame from the first base. For this chain, trimming is 1 base at the V end and 1 base at the J end, and the number of junction bases without a gene match is 5. CDR1 and CDR2 were assigned from the germline V gene (reference sequence) as LGHDT and YNNKEL. Comment on this clone: Its specific antigen is unknown. No clone much larger than this one lies a single base away; base qualities are absent.

Participants in the prospective study were aged about 18 to 90 years, lived in about two dozen United States geographic areas, and enrolled through a virtual design. Cohort assignment in the prospective study relied on participant-reported clinical history from a screening survey and a study questionnaire. For ImmuneRACE Cohort 3, a participant was defined as recovered based on two consecutive negative NP/OP PCR tests, clearance by a healthcare professional, or resolution of symptoms. Mobile phlebotomists in the prospective study collected whole blood, serum and a nasopharyngeal or oropharyngeal swab from every participant. Over an approximately 2-month period, participants in the prospective study had the option of providing additional blood draws and questionnaires. Prospective study blood samples were shipped either frozen or at room temperature before DNA extraction. General conclusions and limits of the study: The quantity of clinical and demographic metadata differed by source and by participant and was supplied without curation.

The chain is encoded by TRBV3-1 (or the pseudogene TRBV3-2) joined to TRBJ1-5, with 9 junctional bases fitting TRBD1. Sequencing was performed on PBMCs or T cells enriched from blood (not recorded which). This receptor was identified in a woman under 30 who had recovered from COVID-19. In nucleotide form, the sequence is TGTGCCAGCAGCCAAGGGCCGGGACAGGGCAGCAATCAGCCCCAGCATTTT. Its protein is CASSQGPGQGSNQPQHF.